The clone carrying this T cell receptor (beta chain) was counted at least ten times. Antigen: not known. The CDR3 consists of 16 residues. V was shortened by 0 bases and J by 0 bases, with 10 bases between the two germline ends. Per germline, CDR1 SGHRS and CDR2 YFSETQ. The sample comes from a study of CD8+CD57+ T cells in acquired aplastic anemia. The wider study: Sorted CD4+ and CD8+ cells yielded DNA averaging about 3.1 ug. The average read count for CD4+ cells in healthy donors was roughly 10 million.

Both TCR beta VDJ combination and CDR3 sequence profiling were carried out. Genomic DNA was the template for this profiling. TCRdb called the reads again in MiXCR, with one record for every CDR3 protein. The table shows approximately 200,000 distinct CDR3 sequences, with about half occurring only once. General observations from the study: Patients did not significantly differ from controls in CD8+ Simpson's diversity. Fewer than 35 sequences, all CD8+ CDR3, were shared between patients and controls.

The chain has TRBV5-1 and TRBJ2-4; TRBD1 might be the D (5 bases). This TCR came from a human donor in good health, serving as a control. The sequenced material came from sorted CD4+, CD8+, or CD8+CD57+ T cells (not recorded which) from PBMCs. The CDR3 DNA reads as TGCGCCAGCAGCTTGGAGCCAGGGCTAGCCAAAAACATTCAGTACTTC. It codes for CASSLEPGLAKNIQYF. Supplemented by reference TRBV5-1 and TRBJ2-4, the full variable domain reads KAGVTQTPRYLIKTRGQQVTLSCSPISGHRSVSWYQQTPGQGLQFLFEYFSETQRNKGNFPGRFSGRQFSNSRSEMNVSTLELGDSALYLCASSLEPGLAKNIQYFGAGTRLSVL.